This T cell receptor (beta chain) was obtained from a study of breast tumors, draining lymph nodes, adjacent tissues. TCRdb re-called the multiplex PCR reads through MiXCR, storing one row per CDR3 protein. The sample has fewer than 90,000 distinct CDR3 sequences; approximately 30% are singletons. Samples came from axillary lymph nodes draining the breast cancer. This clonotype has more than one count but fewer than ten. Mismatch with germline at one junction end may stem from a read error. CDR3 length equals 15 residues. Looked up from germline, CDR1 is SGHRS and CDR2 is YFSETQ. Source material: axillary lymph node tissue. The sequence was collected from a female donor with breast cancer. Some clones in this sample may be carry-over from other donors' samples. The gene calls are TRBV5-1 and TRBJ2-1; 11 nucleotides align to TRBD2. CDR3: CASGLATSGIDEQFF. CDR3 nucleotides: TGCGCCAGCGGCTTGGCGACTAGCGGGATCGATGAGCAGTTCTTC.